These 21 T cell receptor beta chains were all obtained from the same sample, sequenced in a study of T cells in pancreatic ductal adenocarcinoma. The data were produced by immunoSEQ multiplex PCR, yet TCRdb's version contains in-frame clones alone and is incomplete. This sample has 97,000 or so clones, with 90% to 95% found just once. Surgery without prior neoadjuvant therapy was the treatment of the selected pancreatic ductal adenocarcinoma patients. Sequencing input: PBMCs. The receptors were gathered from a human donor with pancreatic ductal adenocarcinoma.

CDR3 sequence reads: CASSLAPGQVPLEQYF. CDR3 in DNA: TGTGCCAGCAGCTTAGCCCCGGGACAGGTCCCCCTCGAGCAGTACTTC. The chain joins TRBV11-1 to TRBJ2-7, with 8 bases fitting TRBD1. V lost 0 bases, J lost 6 bases, and 10 bases stayed unmatched. Per the germline V gene, CDR1 is SGHAT and CDR2 is FQDESV (reference sequence). The CDR3 runs to 16 residues.

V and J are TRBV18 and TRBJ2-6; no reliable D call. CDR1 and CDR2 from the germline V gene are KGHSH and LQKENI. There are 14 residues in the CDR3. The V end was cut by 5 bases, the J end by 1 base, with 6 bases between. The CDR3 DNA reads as TGTGCCAGCTCATCGCGATCTGGGGCCAACGTCCTGACTTTC. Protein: CASSSRSGANVLTF.

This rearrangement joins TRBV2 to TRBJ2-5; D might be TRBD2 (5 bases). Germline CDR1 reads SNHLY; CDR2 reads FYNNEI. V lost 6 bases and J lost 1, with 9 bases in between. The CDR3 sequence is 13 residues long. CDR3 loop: CASREEVQETQYF. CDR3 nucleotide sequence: TGTGCCAGCAGGGAGGAGGTCCAAGAGACCCAGTACTTC.

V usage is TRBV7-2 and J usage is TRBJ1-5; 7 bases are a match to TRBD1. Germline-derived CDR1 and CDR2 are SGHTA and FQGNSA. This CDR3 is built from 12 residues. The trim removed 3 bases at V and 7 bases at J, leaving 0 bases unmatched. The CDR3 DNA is TGTGCCAGCAGCTTCAGGGGGCAGCCCCAGCATTTT. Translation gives CASSFRGQPQHF. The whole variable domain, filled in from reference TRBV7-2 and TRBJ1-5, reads GAGVSQSPSNKVTEKGKDVELRCDPISGHTALYWYRQSLGQGLEFLIYFQGNSAPDKSGLPSDRFSAERTGGSVSTLTIQRTQQEDSAVYLCASSFRGQPQHFGDGTRLSIL.

The CDR3 region is CSGQGSPLGETQYF. The CDR3, as DNA: TGCAGCGGGCAGGGTAGCCCGCTCGGAGAGACCCAGTACTTC. This rearrangement joins TRBV29-1 to TRBJ2-5, with TRBD1 as a possible D gene (5 bases). Germline V CDR1 and CDR2: SQVTM, ANQGSEA. Trimming removed 7 bases from V and 4 bases from J, with 19 bases in between. This CDR3 is 14 amino acids long. Filled out from reference TRBV29-1 and TRBJ2-5, the complete variable domain reads SAVISQKPSRDICQRGTSLTIQCQVDSQVTMMFWYRQQPGQSLTLIATANQGSEATYESGFVIDKFPISRPNLTFSTLTVSNMSPEDSSIYLCSGQGSPLGETQYFGPGTRLLVL.

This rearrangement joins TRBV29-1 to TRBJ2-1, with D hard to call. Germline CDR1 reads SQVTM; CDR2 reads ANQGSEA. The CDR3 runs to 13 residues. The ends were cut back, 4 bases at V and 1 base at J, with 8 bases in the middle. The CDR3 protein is CSVGKNSYNEQFF. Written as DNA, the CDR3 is TGCAGCGTTGGTAAAAATTCCTACAATGAGCAGTTCTTC.

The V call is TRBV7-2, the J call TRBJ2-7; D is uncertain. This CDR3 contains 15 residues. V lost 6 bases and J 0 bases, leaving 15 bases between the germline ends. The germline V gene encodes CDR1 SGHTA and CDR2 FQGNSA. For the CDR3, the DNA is TGTGCCAGCAGGCCAAACCTCGGTGGCTCCTACGAGCAGTACTTC. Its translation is CASRPNLGGSYEQYF.

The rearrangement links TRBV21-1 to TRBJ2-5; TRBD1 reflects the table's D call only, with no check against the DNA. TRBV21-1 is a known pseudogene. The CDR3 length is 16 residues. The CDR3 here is CASNSVTGGVFGTQYF. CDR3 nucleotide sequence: TGTGCCAGCAATTCCGTAACAGGGGGCGTTTTCGGGACCCAGTACTTC.

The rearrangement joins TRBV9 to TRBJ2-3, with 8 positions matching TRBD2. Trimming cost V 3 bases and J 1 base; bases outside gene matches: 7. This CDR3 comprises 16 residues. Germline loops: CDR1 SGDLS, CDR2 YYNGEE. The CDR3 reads CASSATAGDGTDTQYF. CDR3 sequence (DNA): TGTGCCAGCAGCGCGACAGCGGGAGATGGCACAGATACGCAGTATTTT.

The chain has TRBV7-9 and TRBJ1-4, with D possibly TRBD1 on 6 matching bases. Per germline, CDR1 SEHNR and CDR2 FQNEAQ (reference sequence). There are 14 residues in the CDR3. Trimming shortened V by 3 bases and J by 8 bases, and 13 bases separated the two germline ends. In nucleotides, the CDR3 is TGTGCCAGCAGCTTCCTACAGGGTGGCGAAAAACTGTTTTTT. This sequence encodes CASSFLQGGEKLFF.

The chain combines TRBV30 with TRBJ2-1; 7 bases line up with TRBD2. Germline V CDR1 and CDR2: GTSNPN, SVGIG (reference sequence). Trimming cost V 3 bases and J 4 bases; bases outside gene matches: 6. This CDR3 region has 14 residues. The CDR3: CAWRMSGEYNEQFF. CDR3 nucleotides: TGTGCCTGGAGAATGAGCGGGGAATACAATGAGCAGTTCTTC.

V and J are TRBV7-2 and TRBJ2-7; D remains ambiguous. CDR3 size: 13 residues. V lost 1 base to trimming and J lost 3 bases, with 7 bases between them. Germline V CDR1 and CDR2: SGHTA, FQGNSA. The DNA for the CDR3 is TGTGCCAGCAGCTTAGACTGGTACTACGAGCAGTACTTC. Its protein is CASSLDWYYEQYF.

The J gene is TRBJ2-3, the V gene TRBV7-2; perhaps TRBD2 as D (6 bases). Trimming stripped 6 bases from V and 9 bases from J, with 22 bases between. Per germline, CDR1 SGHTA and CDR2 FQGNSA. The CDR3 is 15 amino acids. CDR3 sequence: CASRQGDFSQETQYF. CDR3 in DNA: TGTGCCAGCAGACAAGGGGACTTTAGTCAGGAAACGCAGTATTTT.

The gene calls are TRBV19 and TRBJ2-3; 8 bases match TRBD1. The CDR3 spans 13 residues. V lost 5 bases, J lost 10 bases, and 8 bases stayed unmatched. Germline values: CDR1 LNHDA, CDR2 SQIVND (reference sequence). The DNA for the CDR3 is TGTGCCAGTAGTCCCGCAGGGGGCTGGGCGCAGTATTTT. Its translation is CASSPAGGWAQYF. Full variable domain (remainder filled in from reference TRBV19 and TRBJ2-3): DGGITQSPKYLFRKEGQNVTLSCEQNLNHDAMYWYRQDPGQGLRLIYYSQIVNDFQKGDIAEGYSVSREKKESFPLTVTSAQKNPTAFYLCASSPAGGWAQYFGPGTRLTVL.

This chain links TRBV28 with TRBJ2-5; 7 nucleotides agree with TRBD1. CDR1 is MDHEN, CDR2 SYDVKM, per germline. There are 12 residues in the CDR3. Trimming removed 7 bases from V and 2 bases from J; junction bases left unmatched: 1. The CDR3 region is CASMGQQETQYF. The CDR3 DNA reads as TGTGCCAGCATGGGACAGCAAGAGACCCAGTACTTC.

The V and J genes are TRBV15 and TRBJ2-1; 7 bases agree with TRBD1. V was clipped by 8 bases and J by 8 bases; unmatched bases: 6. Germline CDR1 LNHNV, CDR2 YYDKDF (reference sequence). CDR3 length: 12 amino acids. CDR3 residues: CATGDSVDEQFF. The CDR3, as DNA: TGTGCCACCGGGGACAGTGTGGATGAGCAGTTCTTC.

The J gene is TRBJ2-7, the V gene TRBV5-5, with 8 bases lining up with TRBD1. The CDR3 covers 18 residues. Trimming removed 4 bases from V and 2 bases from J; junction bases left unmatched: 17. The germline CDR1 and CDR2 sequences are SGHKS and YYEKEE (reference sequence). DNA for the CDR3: TGTGCCAGCAGCCCGGGACAGGCGCATGGGACTGTAACCTACGAGCAGTACTTC. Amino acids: CASSPGQAHGTVTYEQYF.

The CDR3 loop is CASSIEMGSTGELFF. The CDR3 nucleotides read TGTGCCAGTAGTATAGAGATGGGGAGCACCGGGGAGCTGTTTTTT. The chain couples TRBV19 to TRBJ2-2; TRBD2 is a possible D gene (5 bases). Germline V gene data show CDR1 as LNHDA and CDR2 as SQIVND (reference sequence). The CDR3 loop spans 15 amino acids. V dropped 0 bases and J dropped 4 bases, with 9 bases sitting between them.

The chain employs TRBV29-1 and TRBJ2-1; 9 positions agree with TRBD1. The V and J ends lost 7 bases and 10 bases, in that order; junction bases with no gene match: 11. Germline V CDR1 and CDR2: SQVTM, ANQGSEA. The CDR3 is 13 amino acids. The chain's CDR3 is CSATGGEVREQFF. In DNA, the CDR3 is TGCAGCGCCACAGGGGGCGAGGTAAGGGAGCAGTTCTTC.

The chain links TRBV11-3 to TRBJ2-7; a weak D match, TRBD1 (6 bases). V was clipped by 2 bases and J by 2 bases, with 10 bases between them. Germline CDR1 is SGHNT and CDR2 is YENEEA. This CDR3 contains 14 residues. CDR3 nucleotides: TGTGCCAGCAGCTTAAGGGGACAAGCCTACGAGCAGTACTTC. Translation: CASSLRGQAYEQYF.

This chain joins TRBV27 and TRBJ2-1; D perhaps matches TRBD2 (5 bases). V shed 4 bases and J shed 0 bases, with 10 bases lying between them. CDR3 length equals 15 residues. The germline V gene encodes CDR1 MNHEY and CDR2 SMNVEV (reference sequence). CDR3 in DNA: TGTGCCAGCAGTTCAGCGGTTAGCTCCTACAATGAGCAGTTCTTC. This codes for CASSSAVSSYNEQFF.